In its sample, the clone carrying this TCR beta chain ranks as medium-sized. Its antigen remains unknown. TRB rearrangements spanning V, D and J were amplified using mixed TRB-A/B primers. MiXCR, run by TCRdb on the multiplex PCR reads, gives a single entry per CDR3 protein. The sample consists of approximately 10,000 distinct CDR3 sequences, almost 30% of them appearing once. Peripheral blood genomic DNA, not sorted cells or RNA, was the template. V was shortened by 4 bases and J by 2 bases, with 8 bases between the two germline ends. The length of the CDR3 is 12 residues. Germline CDR1 is DFQATT and CDR2 is SNEGSKA (reference sequence). This specimen comes from a study of T cell repertoires in aging, cancer and after chemotherapy. Study-wide results and limits: Compared with age-matched healthy donors, untreated hematological or solid cancer patients showed higher blood TCR clonality.

This clonotype was sampled from a human donor in good health. The sample comprised blood. The gene calls are TRBV20-1 and TRBJ1-2; D is possibly TRBD1 (6 bases). The CDR3 region has the DNA TGCAGTGCTATTCAGGGGAACTATGGCTACACCTTC. It specifies CSAIQGNYGYTF.